This is a list of T cell receptor beta chains from one sample in a study of glioma-infiltrating T cells after dendritic cell vaccination. TCRdb's table, derived via immunoSEQ multiplex PCR, lists solely in-frame clones and lacks some. This sample has roughly 80,000 clones, with around 86% found just once. The sequenced sample was blood, obtained after dendritic cell vaccination. These receptors originate from a human donor with glioblastoma. CDR3s include the opening cysteine and the closing phenylalanine or tryptophan. The order of the fields is J gene, D gene, clone size, V gene, CDR3 DNA, CDR3 protein. A D gene is named only where the DNA matches it firmly. The size of a clone is reported for some rows only, either as once, few or many, or as a class for expanded clones.

>TRBJ2-3|TRBD2|NA|TRBV15
TGTGCCACCAGCAGGCATCCACTAGCGGGAGTGGTAGATACGCAGTATTTT
CATSRHPLAGVVDTQYF
>TRBJ1-4|NA|once|TRBV5-6
TGTGCCAGCAGCTTGGCCGGAAGTGGAAGGAGGGAAAAACTGTTTTTT
CASSLAGSGRREKLFF
>TRBJ1-1|TRBD1|few|TRBV6-1
TGTGCCAGCACCCCAAGGGGGCGGCAGACTGAAGCTTTCTTT
CASTPRGRQTEAFF
>TRBJ1-2|NA|once|TRBV5-6
TGTGCCAGCAGCTCCATGGACAGACAGTTCTACACCTTC
CASSSMDRQFYTF
>TRBJ2-7|TRBD2|NA|TRBV7-9
TGTGCCAGCAGCTTGGCCCCGGGAGGGACGGTCCACGAGCAGTACTTC
CASSLAPGGTVHEQYF
>TRBJ1-5|TRBD1|NA|TRBV5-1
TGCGCCAGCAGCTCCCACAGGGGCCAGCCCCAGCATTTT
CASSSHRGQPQHF
>TRBJ1-5|NA|NA|TRBV27
TGTGCCAGCAGTTTATACGGGGTAAGCAATCAGCCCCAGCATTTT
CASSLYGVSNQPQHF
>TRBJ1-2|TRBD1|NA|TRBV5-1
TGCGCCAGCAGCCCAGGGGGCTCCTCCTATGGCTACACCTTC
CASSPGGSSYGYTF
>TRBJ2-1|TRBD2|NA|TRBV4-3
TGCGCCAGCAGTCCACGGGTGGGAGGGCAAGAGTCTTCTAGAGAGCAGTTCTTC
CASSPRVGGQESSREQFF
>TRBJ1-5|TRBD1|NA|TRBV2
TGTGCCAGCAGTGAAGGGGACAGGGCTCAGCCCCAGCATTTT
CASSEGDRAQPQHF
>TRBJ2-1|TRBD2|NA|TRBV19
TGTGCCAGTAGTACTCGTAGCGGGGGTACCTACAATGAGCAGTTCTTC
CASSTRSGGTYNEQFF